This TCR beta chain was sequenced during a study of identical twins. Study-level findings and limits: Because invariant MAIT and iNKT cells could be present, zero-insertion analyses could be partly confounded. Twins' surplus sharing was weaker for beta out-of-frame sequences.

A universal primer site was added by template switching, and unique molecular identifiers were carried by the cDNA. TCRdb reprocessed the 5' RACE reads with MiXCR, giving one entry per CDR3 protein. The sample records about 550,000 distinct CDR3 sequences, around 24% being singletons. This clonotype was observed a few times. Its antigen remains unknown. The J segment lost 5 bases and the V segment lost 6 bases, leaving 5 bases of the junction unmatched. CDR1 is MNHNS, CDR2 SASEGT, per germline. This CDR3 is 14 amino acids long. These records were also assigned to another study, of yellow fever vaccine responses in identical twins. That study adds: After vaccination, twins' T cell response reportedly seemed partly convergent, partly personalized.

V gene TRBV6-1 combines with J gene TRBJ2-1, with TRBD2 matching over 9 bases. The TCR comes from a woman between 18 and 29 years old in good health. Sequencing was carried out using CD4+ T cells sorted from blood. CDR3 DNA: TGTGCCAGCAGCCCAGCGGGGGGACACAATGAGCAGTTCTTC. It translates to CASSPAGGHNEQFF.